The present T cell receptor beta chain was sequenced within a study of patients and donors after allogeneic stem cell transplantation. The germline V and J ends were trimmed by 0 bases and 7 bases, with 8 bases remaining between them. The CDR3 contains 13 residues. Germline V gene data show CDR1 as LGHDT and CDR2 as YNNKEL (reference sequence). TCRdb ran MiXCR on the RT-PCR reads and lists one entry per CDR3 protein. The sample holds about a million distinct CDR3 sequences, roughly 17% seen once. The chain uses TRBV3-1 and TRBJ2-3; unclear D gene. The specimen was blood, either unsorted or a sorted T cell fraction (not recorded which). The origin of this receptor is a human donor who was either an allogeneic HSCT recipient or a stem cell or donor lymphocyte infusion donor (not recorded which). It is not recorded whose cells these are; they may come from a transplant donor. The CDR3 DNA sequence: TGTGCCAGCAGCCAAGATTCGACAAATACGCAGTATTTT. Protein: CASSQDSTNTQYF.